Listed here are 7 T cell receptor beta chains from one sample, sequenced in a study of T cell responses to AZD1222 COVID-19 vaccine (dated by TCRdb to about 2021). Sample time point, as interpreted from the label and publication: baseline before first vaccination. Libraries came from the immunoSEQ multiplex PCR assay. Imported from immuneACCESS, the table was reduced by TCRdb to in-frame sequences with V and J called. These copies leave out some clones; in studies compared against another copy, an unresolved V gene accounts for under half, and the cause of the remainder is not known. Across this sample there are about 110,000 clones, with around 88% seen only once. 4% to 5.5% of the sample belongs to the ten largest clones. This sample comprised peripheral blood, obtained on day 0 of AZD1222 vaccination. Source of these receptors: an adult in good health.

In its sample, this clone was seen a few times. The chain couples TRBV12-3 or TRBV12-4 to TRBJ1-5; D is ambiguous. Trimming stripped 7 bases from V and 7 bases from J, with 14 bases between. The CDR3 loop spans 13 amino acids. CDR3 amino acids: CASIQTQGQPQHF. The CDR3 region has the DNA TGTGCCAGCATCCAGACCCAAGGACAGCCCCAGCATTTT.

This rearrangement joins TRBV6-6 to TRBJ1-3; tentatively, D is TRBD1 (5 bases). This CDR3 region has 14 residues. Trimming pared 7 bases from V and 0 bases from J, leaving 10 bases between. Germline V gives CDR1 MNHNY, CDR2 SVGAGI (reference sequence). CDR3 protein: CASTGSISGNTIYF. DNA for the CDR3: TGTGCCAGCACAGGGAGTATCTCTGGAAACACCATATATTTT.

The J gene is TRBJ1-5, the V gene TRBV6-5; D uncertain. This CDR3 has 14 amino acids. V gave up 6 bases and J gave up 0 bases, with 9 bases separating them. Germline V gene sequence: CDR1 MNHEY, CDR2 SVGAGI. The CDR3 DNA reads as TGTGCCAGCAGCGGAACCTATAGCAATCAGCCCCAGCATTTT. This encodes CASSGTYSNQPQHF.

The rearrangement uses TRBV10-3 and TRBJ1-6, with a possible D match to TRBD1 (6 bases). The CDR3 is 15 residues long. With 3 bases removed from V and 7 bases from J, the gap between germline ends came to 13 bases. Germline V gene data show CDR1 as ENHRY and CDR2 as SYGVKD. For the CDR3, the DNA is TGTGCCATCAGTGAACAGGGCGAGGGGAATTCACCCCTCCACTTT. Translating gives CAISEQGEGNSPLHF.

The chain recombines TRBV5-1 with TRBJ2-5; 7 bases line up with TRBD2. Germline-derived CDR1 and CDR2 are SGHRS and YFSETQ. The V and J ends lost 0 bases and 3 bases, in that order; junction bases with no gene match: 2. There are 14 residues in the CDR3. CDR3 nucleotides: TGCGCCAGCAGCTTGGTTCTAGCGGAAGAGACCCAGTACTTC. This gives the protein CASSLVLAEETQYF.

The V and J genes are TRBV6-5 and TRBJ1-3; D gene uncertain. The germline CDR1 and CDR2 sequences are MNHEY and SVGAGI. CDR3 length equals 15 residues. The V end lost 0 bases, the J end lost 4 bases, and 10 bases lay between the germline ends. CDR3 loop: CASSYSKALGNTIYF. CDR3 DNA: TGTGCCAGCAGTTACTCGAAGGCACTCGGAAACACCATATATTTT.

The chain uses TRBV20-1 and TRBJ1-3; 12 bases agree with TRBD1. Germline trimming cut 3 bases from V and 5 bases from J; bases unmatched to any gene: 14. CDR3 length: 18 amino acids. The germline gives CDR1 DFQATT, CDR2 SNEGSKA (reference sequence). The CDR3 DNA is TGCAGTGCTAGTCCCTCCTCCGCCGGGACAGGGGGCCGAAACACCATATATTTT. It translates to CSASPSSAGTGGRNTIYF.